This TCR beta chain originates from a study of OX40 agonist ivuxolimab in advanced cancers. As for the study more broadly: The costimulatory receptor OX40 (CD134) was targeted by ivuxolimab, a fully human IgG2 agonistic monoclonal antibody. Intravenous ivuxolimab was administered to patients every 2 weeks at six dose levels: 0.01, 0.1, 0.3, 1.5, 3 and 10 mg/kg. Of the 50 to 55 dose-escalation patients, hepatocellular carcinoma was present in approximately 20, melanoma in approximately 15, renal cell carcinoma in 9 and head and neck cancer in 9. In the dose-escalation cohort, approximately 83% of patients were male, and the mean age was roughly 60 years with a range of about 20 to 90. Prior anti-PD-1, anti-PD-L1 or anti-CTLA-4 therapy was permitted, and checkpoint inhibitors had been received by more than 35% of dose-escalation patients. Partial responses occurred in three dose-escalation patients: two with cutaneous melanoma and one with hepatocellular carcinoma. Peripheral TCRbeta sequencing was intended to test whether TCR sequence diversity was altered and clonal T-cell expansion was caused by ivuxolimab. The monotherapy dose-escalation portion (N ≈ 52 patients) of the phase I ivuxolimab trial is reported in the paper.

Regarding this clone: Its antigen is still unknown. Base qualities were left out, and no much larger clone turns up one base away.

To sequence the TCRbeta CDR3 region, genomic DNA was isolated from the sorted cells. TCRbeta CDR3 regions were sequenced using the immunoSEQ Assay. Here the immuneACCESS table is served through TCRdb, limited to in-frame sequences with V and J called. Missing clones are a known gap in these copies; in checked studies unresolved V genes cover under half, and the rest lacks a known reason. This sample has roughly 63,000 clones in its table, and under 85% of those were observed once. The top ten clonotypes cover roughly 3.2% of the sample. Points the paper makes about the study in general: Low levels of normalized T-cell clonal expansion were also seen in some nonresponding patients. On average, CD8+ T cells showed more expanded clones than CD4+ T cells after ivuxolimab. The antigen specificity of the peripheral T cells that underwent clonal expansion was not determined. Clonal expansion of both CD4+ and CD8+ blood T cells was observed from baseline to week 6 at doses 0.1 to 3.0 mg/kg. In partial responders in the 0.1-3.0 mg/kg groups, normalized peripheral clonal expansion was found to be among the lowest, especially among CD8+ T cells.

V was cut back by 3 bases and J by 1 base, leaving a gap of 9 bases between them. CDR1 KGHSH and CDR2 LQKENI are derived from the germline V gene. The CDR3 contains 14 residues, cysteine and phenylalanine counted. The retained sequence is limited to the CDR3, 42 bases, with the frame set at the first base. The trial excluded patients who had a history of autoimmune disease or were on systemic immunosuppression. Peripheral blood for TCR sequencing was collected from all dose cohorts at baseline, on cycle 4 day 1, and on cycle 7 day 1. The samples were drawn from a first-in-human, open-label, multicenter phase I dose-escalation trial of ivuxolimab. The trial enrolled adults with locally advanced or metastatic head and neck squamous cell, hepatocellular, melanoma or renal cell carcinoma. Before TCR sequencing, CD4+ and CD8+ T cells were separately sorted from peripheral blood.

This receptor was identified in an adult with an advanced solid tumor such as melanoma, head and neck, liver or kidney cancer. The sequences come from CD4+ or CD8+ T cells sorted from blood, collected in a trial of the OX40 agonist ivuxolimab. The chain joins TRBV18 to TRBJ1-2; too little of a D gene remains to name it. CDR3 protein: CASSPSEDNYGYTF. The DNA is TGTGCCAGCTCACCGAGCGAGGATAACTATGGCTACACCTTC.